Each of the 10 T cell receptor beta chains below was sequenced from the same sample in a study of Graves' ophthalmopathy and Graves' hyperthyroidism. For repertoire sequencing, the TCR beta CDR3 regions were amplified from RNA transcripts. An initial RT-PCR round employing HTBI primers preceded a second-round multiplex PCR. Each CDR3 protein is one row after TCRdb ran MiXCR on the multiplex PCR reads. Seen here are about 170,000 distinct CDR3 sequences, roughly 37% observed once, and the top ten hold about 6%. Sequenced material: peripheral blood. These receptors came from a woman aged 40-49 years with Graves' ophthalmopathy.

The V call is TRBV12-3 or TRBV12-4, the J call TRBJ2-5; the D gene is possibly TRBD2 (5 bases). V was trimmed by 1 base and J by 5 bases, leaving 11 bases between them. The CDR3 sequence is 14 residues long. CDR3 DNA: TGTGCCAGCAGTTTAGAGGGTAGCGCGGAGACCCAGTACTTC. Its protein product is CASSLEGSAETQYF.

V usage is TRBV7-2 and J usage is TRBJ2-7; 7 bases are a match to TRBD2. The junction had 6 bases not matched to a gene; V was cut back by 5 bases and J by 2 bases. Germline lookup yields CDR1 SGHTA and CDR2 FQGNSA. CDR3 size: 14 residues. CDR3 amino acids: CASSPWGRAYEQYF. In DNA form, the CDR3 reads TGTGCCAGCAGCCCTTGGGGGAGGGCCTACGAGCAGTACTTC.

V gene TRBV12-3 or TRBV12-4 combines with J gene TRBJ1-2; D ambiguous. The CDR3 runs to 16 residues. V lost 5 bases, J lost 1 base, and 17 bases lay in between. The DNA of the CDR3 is TGTGCCAGCAGTCCCCACCTCGGAGGGTTTAACTATGGCTACACCTTC. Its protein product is CASSPHLGGFNYGYTF.

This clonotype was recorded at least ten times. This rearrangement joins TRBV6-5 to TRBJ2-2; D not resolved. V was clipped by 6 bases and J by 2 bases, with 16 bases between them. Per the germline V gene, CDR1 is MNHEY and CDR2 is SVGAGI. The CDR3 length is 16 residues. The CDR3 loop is CASSALWMLNTGELFF. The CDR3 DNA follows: TGTGCCAGCAGCGCCCTTTGGATGTTAAACACCGGGGAGCTGTTTTTT.

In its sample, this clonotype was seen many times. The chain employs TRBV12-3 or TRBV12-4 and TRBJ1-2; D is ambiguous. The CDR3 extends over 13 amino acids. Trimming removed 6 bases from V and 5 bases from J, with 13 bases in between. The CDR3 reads CASSLPGWYGYTF. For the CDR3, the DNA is TGTGCCAGCAGCTTGCCTGGGTGGTATGGCTACACCTTC.

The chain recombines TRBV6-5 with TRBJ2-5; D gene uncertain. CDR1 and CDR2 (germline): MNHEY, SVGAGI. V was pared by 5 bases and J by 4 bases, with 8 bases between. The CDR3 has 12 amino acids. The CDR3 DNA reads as TGTGCCAGCAGTAAGGCCCGAGAGACCCAGTACTTC. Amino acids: CASSKARETQYF.

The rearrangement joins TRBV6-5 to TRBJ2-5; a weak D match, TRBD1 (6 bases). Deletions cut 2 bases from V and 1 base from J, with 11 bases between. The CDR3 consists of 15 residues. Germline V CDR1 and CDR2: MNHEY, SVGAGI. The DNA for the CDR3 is TGTGCCAGCAGTTACCGACAGGAGATCCAAGAGACCCAGTACTTC. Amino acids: CASSYRQEIQETQYF.

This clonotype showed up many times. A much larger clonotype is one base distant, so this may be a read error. CDR3 coding DNA: TGCATTGCTAGAGATAAAGTGAAAGTCTACGAGCAGTACTTC. It codes for CIARDKVKVYEQYF. This chain uses TRBV20-1 with TRBJ2-7; D unresolved. Germline CDR1 DFQATT, CDR2 SNEGSKA (reference sequence). The CDR3 is 14 amino acids.

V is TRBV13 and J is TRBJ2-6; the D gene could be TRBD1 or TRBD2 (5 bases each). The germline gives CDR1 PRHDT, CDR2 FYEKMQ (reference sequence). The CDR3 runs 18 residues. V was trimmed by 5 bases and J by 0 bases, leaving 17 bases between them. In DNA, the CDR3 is TGTGCCAGCAGCGCCTCCGGGACGGGGACCTCTGGGGCCAACGTCCTGACTTTC. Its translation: CASSASGTGTSGANVLTF.

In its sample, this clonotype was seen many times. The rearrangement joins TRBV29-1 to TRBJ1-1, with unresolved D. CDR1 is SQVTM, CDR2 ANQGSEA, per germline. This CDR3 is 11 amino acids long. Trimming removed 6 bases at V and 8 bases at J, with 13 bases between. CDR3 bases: TGCAGCGTCTCCATCAGGAACGAAGCTTTCTTT. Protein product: CSVSIRNEAFF.